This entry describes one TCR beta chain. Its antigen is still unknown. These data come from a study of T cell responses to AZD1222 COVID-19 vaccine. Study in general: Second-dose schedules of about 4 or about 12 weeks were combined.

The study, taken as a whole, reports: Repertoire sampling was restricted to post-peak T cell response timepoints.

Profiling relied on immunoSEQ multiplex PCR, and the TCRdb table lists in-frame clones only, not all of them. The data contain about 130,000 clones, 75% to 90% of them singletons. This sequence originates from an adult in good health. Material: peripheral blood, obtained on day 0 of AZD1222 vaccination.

CDR3 sequence: CASSLWLGSMIGDNEQFF. CDR3 in DNA: TGTGCCAGCAGCTTATGGTTAGGGTCCATGATTGGTGACAATGAGCAGTTCTTC. This rearrangement joins TRBV11-2 to TRBJ2-1, with D unresolved. Germline CDR1 reads SGHAT; CDR2 reads FQNNGV. Trimming removed 2 bases from V and 5 bases from J, with 22 bases in between. This CDR3 has 18 residues.